The rows below give T cell receptor beta chains drawn from one sample of a study of metastatic and nonmetastatic thyroid tumors. TCRdb redid the clone calls on the PCR reads using MiXCR. The profile shows about 12,000 clones, roughly 30% of them singletons. Sequenced: tumor tissue. These receptors all stem from a female donor with papillary thyroid cancer or a benign thyroid nodule (not recorded which). Some clones in this sample may be carry-over from other donors' samples. Each CDR3 is given with its conserved first and last residue.

v_call cdr3_aa
TRBV6-4 CASSGGSTDTQYF
TRBV12-3/TRBV12-4 CASRHQTGAINEKLFF
TRBV20-1 CSASGGASDTQYF
TRBV7-3 CASSLTGSSTDTQYF
TRBV27 CASSLGGQFNQPQHF
TRBV20-1 CSVTPGTSGTGELFF
TRBV6-1 CASSELQGSYEQYF
TRBV7-2 CASSSSTEAFF
TRBV6-1 CASSEAGSPLHF
TRBV7-9 CASSDPRGVSSPLHF
TRBV6-1 CASSPTQVGILTEALF
TRBV20-1 CSAKLMSGLGYEQYF
TRBV5-8 CASTLGGNTEAFF
TRBV2 CASSQVVGHGYTF
TRBV28 CASSFAGASLSSGANVLTF
TRBV5-1 CASSPAGQGKPTYEQYF
TRBV18 CASSSFAPTEKLFF
TRBV5-8 CASSFASGRALSRRNEQFF
TRBV15 CATIRAAVGPPDTQYF
TRBV5-1 CASSIQTAGELFF
TRBV7-8 CASSLVVLAGSYEQYF
TRBV6-4 CASSDTNRGLQDNEQFF